The 20 T cell receptor beta chains given below trace back to one sample, sequenced in a study of PD-1 blockade in classical Hodgkin lymphoma. Clones were sequenced by immunoSEQ multiplex PCR, and TCRdb holds only the in-frame ones, with some missing. Of more than 90,000 clones in the sample, roughly four fifths were seen once. Brentuximab vedotin exposure varied, and every patient relapsed after autologous stem cell transplantation. Sequenced material: peripheral blood mononuclear cells (PBMCs), taken before the second cycle of nivolumab. The source is a human donor with classical Hodgkin lymphoma.

This chain connects TRBV7-6 to TRBJ2-7, with D tentatively TRBD1 (5 bases). The germline V gene encodes CDR1 SGHVS and CDR2 FNYEAQ. This CDR3 region has 16 residues. V lost 5 bases and J 0 bases, leaving 17 bases between the germline ends. CDR3 loop: CASSPMFRAGSYEQYF. In nucleotides, the CDR3 is TGTGCCAGCAGCCCTATGTTCAGGGCCGGCTCCTACGAGCAGTACTTC.

The V call is TRBV23-1, the J call TRBJ2-7; D unclear. TRBV23-1 carries the ORF label, with uncertain function. Trimming removed 4 bases from V and 6 bases from J, with 7 bases in between. CDR3 length equals 11 residues. The CDR3 nucleotides read TGCGCCAGCAGTCCTGAAGGCGAGCAGTACTTC. Protein sequence: CASSPEGEQYF.

A remark on this clone: This CDR3 is also generated by other DNA sequences in the sample. The CDR3 sequence is CAISESGSYEQYF. The DNA of the CDR3 is TGTGCCATCAGTGAGTCGGGGTCCTACGAGCAGTACTTC. This chain joins TRBV10-3 and TRBJ2-7; D gene ambiguous. V was cut by 0 bases and J by 1 base, with 4 bases left in between. This CDR3 contains 13 residues. From germline, CDR1 is ENHRY and CDR2 SYGVKD.

This clone was observed a handful of times. J is TRBJ2-2 and V is TRBV19, with 7 bases matching TRBD2. V trimming: 5 bases; J trimming: 0 bases; junction bases outside the gene matches: 3. Germline CDR1 LNHDA, CDR2 SQIVND (reference sequence). This CDR3 region has 15 residues. The CDR3 DNA reads TGTGCCAGTAGTTTTGGACTAGCGAACACCGGGGAGCTGTTTTTT. This codes for CASSFGLANTGELFF.

This chain joins TRBV29-1 and TRBJ1-2; 11 bases fit TRBD1. The germline V gene encodes CDR1 SQVTM and CDR2 ANQGSEA. V dropped 3 bases and J dropped 8; count of bases not matched to a gene: 5. The CDR3 runs 13 residues. In DNA form, the CDR3 reads TGCAGCGTTGACCTGGGACAGGGGGACGGCTACACCTTC. This sequence encodes CSVDLGQGDGYTF.

This clone was seen a few times. This chain connects TRBV25-1 to TRBJ2-3; D unresolved. V was shortened by 1 base and J by 3 bases, with 5 bases between the two germline ends. The germline V gene encodes CDR1 MGHDK and CDR2 SYGVNS. The CDR3 is made up of 13 amino acids. CDR3 DNA: TGTGCCAGCAGTGAATTAGTGACAGATACGCAGTATTTT. This encodes CASSELVTDTQYF.

V and J are TRBV6-1 and TRBJ1-3; D is possibly TRBD1 (6 bases). The germline CDR1 and CDR2 sequences are MNHNS and SASEGT. The CDR3 is made up of 15 amino acids. Trimming took 6 bases from V and 0 from J, leaving 12 bases between them. This CDR3 is CASRTGAVSGNTIYF. CDR3 nucleotide sequence: TGTGCCAGCAGGACAGGTGCTGTCTCTGGAAACACCATATATTTT.

The sample holds a few counts of this clone. The rearrangement links TRBV5-5 to TRBJ2-7; the D is unclear. Germline CDR1 is SGHKS and CDR2 is YYEKEE (reference sequence). Trimming stripped 0 bases from V and 3 bases from J, with 4 bases between. This CDR3 contains 12 residues. CDR3 protein: CASSLEGYEQYF. CDR3 DNA: TGTGCCAGCAGCTTGGAGGGCTACGAGCAGTACTTC.

This clone occurred once. The V gene is TRBV11-2, the J gene TRBJ1-2; tentatively, D is TRBD1 (5 bases). Trimming took off 6 bases at V and 8 bases at J, with 13 bases between the two ends. CDR1 and CDR2 from the germline V gene are SGHAT and FQNNGV. CDR3 size: 12 residues. The CDR3 DNA is TGTGCCAGCAGGAAGGGGATAGAAGGCTACACCTTC. Encoded protein: CASRKGIEGYTF.

Only one count was recorded for this clone. The chain links TRBV27 to TRBJ2-6; D assignment may be TRBD1 or TRBD2 (5 bases each). Between the trimmed V and J ends, which lost 7 bases and 0 bases, there was a span of 16 bases. CDR1 is MNHEY and CDR2 is SMNVEV in the germline V gene (reference sequence). The CDR3 has 17 amino acids. DNA of the CDR3: TGTGCCAGCAACCGGGGCGGACCTATCTCTGGGGCCAACGTCCTGACTTTC. Translation gives CASNRGGPISGANVLTF.

The chain couples TRBV7-7 to TRBJ2-5, with TRBD2 matching 7 bases. The CDR3 has 17 residues. Losses at the gene ends were 5 bases for V and 5 bases for J; bases not matched to a gene: 17. Germline V CDR1 and CDR2: SSHAT, FNYEAQ (reference sequence). CDR3 sequence reads: CASSPPGGLGPGETQYF. The CDR3 DNA follows: TGTGCCAGCAGCCCCCCGGGGGGACTTGGCCCGGGGGAGACCCAGTACTTC. Filled out from reference TRBV7-7 and TRBJ2-5, the complete variable domain reads GAGVSQSPRYKVTKRGQDVTLRCDPISSHATLYWYQQALGQGPEFLTYFNYEAQPDKSGLPSDRFSAERPEGSISTLTIQRTEQRDSAMYRCASSPPGGLGPGETQYFGPGTRLLVL.

The gene calls are TRBV10-3 and TRBJ2-1; no reliable D call. This CDR3 has 15 residues. Between the trimmed V and J ends, which lost 3 bases and 0 bases, there was a span of 9 bases. Germline V gives CDR1 ENHRY, CDR2 SYGVKD. The CDR3 DNA follows: TGTGCCATCAGTGATACGGCAAGCTCCTACAATGAGCAGTTCTTC. As protein: CAISDTASSYNEQFF.

The CDR3 reads CASSGRVGGDQPQHF. The CDR3, as DNA: TGTGCCAGCAGTGGAAGGGTCGGGGGCGACCAGCCCCAGCATTTT. The V and J genes are TRBV6-1 and TRBJ1-5, with a possible D match to TRBD1 (6 bases). There are 15 residues in the CDR3. The germline V gene has CDR1 MNHNS and CDR2 SASEGT. Trimming pared 4 bases from V and 7 bases from J, leaving 17 bases between.

The CDR3 DNA reads TGTGCCAGCAGCCCGGGACTAGCGGGAACCTACGAGCAGTACTTC. Protein: CASSPGLAGTYEQYF. The rearrangement joins TRBV7-9 to TRBJ2-7, with 13 bases matching TRBD2. Germline V gene sequence: CDR1 SEHNR, CDR2 FQNEAQ (reference sequence). The CDR3 extends over 15 amino acids. V was clipped by 5 bases and J by 2 bases; unmatched bases: 3.

The rearrangement joins TRBV15 to TRBJ2-7, with 11 bases lining up with TRBD2. Germline loops: CDR1 LNHNV, CDR2 YYDKDF (reference sequence). With V trimmed by 0 bases and J by 4 bases, 5 bases remained unmatched. There are 16 residues in the CDR3. The CDR3 here is CATSRDGTSGRYEQYF. The CDR3 bases are TGTGCCACCAGCAGAGATGGCACTAGCGGGAGATACGAGCAGTACTTC.

A note on this clone: The junction differs from germline at one of its ends, possibly a read error. This chain uses TRBV6-1 with TRBJ2-7; D perhaps matches TRBD2 (6 bases). Germline CDR1 is MNHNS and CDR2 is SASEGT. The CDR3 has 14 residues. CDR3 amino acids: CASREAVAAYEQYF. DNA for the CDR3: TGTGCCAGCAGGGAAGCAGTAGCGGCCTACGAGCAGTACTTC.

This chain uses TRBV19 with TRBJ1-5; 7 bases map to TRBD1. With V trimmed by 2 bases and J by 2 bases, 3 bases remained unmatched. This CDR3 is 15 amino acids long. Germline assignment: CDR1 LNHDA and CDR2 SQIVND (reference sequence). CDR3 sequence reads: CASSIRGLGNQPQHF. In DNA, the CDR3 is TGTGCCAGTAGTATAAGGGGGCTGGGCAATCAGCCCCAGCATTTT.

The rearrangement uses TRBV11-2 and TRBJ1-1, with 10 nucleotides matching TRBD1. The CDR3 spans 17 residues. In germline, CDR1 is SGHAT, CDR2 FQNNGV. Trimming at V came to 5 bases and at J to 4 bases, leaving 13 bases not matched to a gene. This CDR3 is CASSPDRDRGGRTEAFF. In nucleotides, the CDR3 is TGTGCCAGCAGCCCCGACCGGGACAGGGGAGGACGCACTGAAGCTTTCTTT.

V and J are TRBV11-2 and TRBJ1-4, with unresolved D. CDR3 size: 15 residues. The V end lost 5 bases, the J end lost 8 bases, and 18 bases lay between the germline ends. CDR1 SGHAT and CDR2 FQNNGV come from the germline V gene. CDR3 loop: CASSLHYSPGEKLFF. In DNA, the CDR3 is TGTGCCAGCAGCCTCCACTACTCGCCGGGAGAAAAACTGTTTTTT.

The chain has TRBV10-1 and TRBJ1-5; the D is unclear. Trimming left V 3 bases short and J 2 bases short, with 5 bases between. The CDR3 is made up of 13 amino acids. CDR1 is WNHNN and CDR2 is SYGVQD in the germline V gene (reference sequence). CDR3 nucleotide sequence: TGCGCCAGCAGTGAAACGGGCAATCAGCCCCAGCATTTT. This encodes CASSETGNQPQHF.